A selection of T cell receptor beta chains follows, all from one sample in a study of CD8+CD57+ T cells in acquired aplastic anemia. Using its own MiXCR run on the reads, TCRdb lists one record per CDR3 protein. The table records 90,000 to 150,000 distinct CDR3 sequences, approximately 61% of them present only once. Sequenced material: sorted CD4+, CD8+, or CD8+CD57+ T cells (not recorded which) from PBMCs. Every receptor here comes from a human donor with aplastic anemia. Both conserved end residues are part of each CDR3. The D gene is left open where the match is weak. Clone size, where shown, is once, few, many, or a class for clones that have expanded.

d_gene	v_gene	j_gene	len	abundance	CDR3aa	CDR3nt
.	TRBV29-1	TRBJ2-3	13	few	CSVHGGRGDTQYF	TGCAGCGTTCACGGGGGCCGAGGAGATACGCAGTATTTT
TRBD2	TRBV19	TRBJ2-1	16	many	CASSIGLAYPYNEQFF	TGTGCCAGTAGTATTGGACTAGCTTATCCTTACAATGAGCAGTTCTTC
.	TRBV19	TRBJ1-5	15	.	CASSMGPNGNQPQHF	TGTGCCAGTAGTATGGGACCAAACGGGAACCAGCCCCAGCATTTT
.	TRBV25-1	TRBJ2-1	11	.	CASSRVNEQFF	TGTGCCAGCAGTCGGGTCAATGAGCAGTTCTTC
.	TRBV5-1	TRBJ2-7	13	few	CASSLDMRYEQYF	TGCGCCAGCAGCTTGGATATGCGCTACGAGCAGTACTTC
.	TRBV12-3/TRBV12-4	TRBJ2-5	14	many	CASSDPRVEETQYF	TGTGCCAGCAGTGATCCTAGGGTGGAGGAGACCCAGTACTTC
.	TRBV2	TRBJ1-1	13	.	CASMGLGTAEAFF	TGTGCCAGCATGGGACTTGGCACTGCTGAAGCTTTCTTT
.	TRBV20-1	TRBJ2-3	15	.	CSARVPGRTPDTQYF	TGCAGTGCTAGAGTACCGGGACGCACGCCAGATACGCAGTATTTT
.	TRBV24-1	TRBJ1-5	14	.	CATSDPGAGQPQHF	TGTGCCACCAGTGATCCGGGGGCAGGACAGCCCCAGCATTTT
TRBD2	TRBV20-1	TRBJ2-2	15	.	CSARSPPSGSGELFF	TGCAGTGCTAGATCCCCCCCTAGCGGGAGTGGGGAGCTGTTTTTT
TRBD1	TRBV2	TRBJ1-2	14	.	CASSRDSGRGGYTF	TGTGCCAGTAGCCGGGACAGTGGAAGGGGTGGCTACACCTTC
.	TRBV3-1	TRBJ2-7	16	.	CASSQGWGESPYEQYF	TGTGCCAGCAGCCAAGGTTGGGGGGAGTCCCCCTACGAGCAGTACTTC
TRBD1	TRBV7-2	TRBJ1-2	14	.	CASSETGQGYGYTF	TGTGCCAGCAGCGAGACGGGACAGGGGTATGGCTACACCTTC
.	TRBV20-1	TRBJ2-4	11	.	CSAGEGDIQYF	TGCAGTGCTGGGGAGGGGGACATTCAGTACTTC
TRBD1	TRBV2	TRBJ1-3	15	.	CASRQQGYSGNTIYF	TGTGCCAGCAGACAACAGGGGTACTCTGGAAACACCATATATTTT
.	TRBV3-1	TRBJ1-6	16	.	CASGPDRLPHGIPLHF	TGTGCCAGCGGTCCGGACAGACTTCCTCACGGGATTCCCCTCCACTTT
.	TRBV29-1	TRBJ2-7	14	many	CSVEGPGNSYEQYF	TGCAGCGTTGAGGGTCCAGGTAACTCCTACGAGCAGTACTTC
.	TRBV28	TRBJ1-5	16	few	CASRPLTEYSNQPQHF	TGTGCCAGCAGACCGTTGACGGAGTATAGCAATCAGCCCCAGCATTTT
TRBD1	TRBV5-1	TRBJ2-3	15	many	CASSLEGQIYDTQYF	TGCGCCAGCAGCCTAGAGGGACAGATATACGATACGCAGTATTTT
.	TRBV20-1	TRBJ2-7	15	.	CSAYPTRRGVDEQYF	TGCAGTGCCTACCCGACTAGAAGGGGCGTGGACGAGCAGTACTTC
.	TRBV2	TRBJ1-2	13	many	CASSEDPWDGYTF	TGTGCCAGCAGTGAAGACCCCTGGGATGGCTACACCTTC
.	TRBV2	TRBJ1-6	16	.	CASTLQGASYNSPLHF	TGTGCCAGCACTCTACAGGGAGCGTCCTATAATTCACCCCTCCACTTT
TRBD2	TRBV7-8	TRBJ2-2	15	.	CASSQRDYNTGELFF	TGTGCCAGCAGCCAAAGGGACTACAACACCGGGGAGCTGTTTTTT
.	TRBV7-9	TRBJ1-1	11	.	CASSLYSEAFF	TGTGCCAGCAGCTTATACAGTGAAGCTTTCTTT
.	TRBV4-3	TRBJ1-1	15	many	CASSQDQQMWTEAFF	TGCGCCAGCAGCCAAGATCAGCAAATGTGGACTGAAGCTTTCTTT
TRBD1	TRBV10-3	TRBJ2-1	16	many	CAISELKGAPYNEQFF	TGTGCCATCAGTGAGCTAAAGGGGGCTCCCTACAATGAGCAGTTCTTC